This T cell receptor (beta chain) was observed in a study of vaccination effects on CD4 cells after COVID-19. Only in-frame clones appear in the TCRdb table, and some are missing; sequencing was by immunoSEQ multiplex PCR. The table lists 45,000 to 70,000 clones, about 77% of them singletons. Study-wide points: Pronounced clonal contraction occurred in clones induced by infection and by vaccine late after vaccination. Few convalescent patients were studied, and early post-infection samples were lacking.

Viral peptide pools were used in the ViraFEST assay to expand antigen-specific CD4+ T cells, and sequencing came afterward. After less than twelve days in culture, the CD4+ T cells were isolated. This person's SARS-CoV-2 infection, confirmed by PCR, occurred between March and December 2020. Cultivation was performed at a few million PBMC per well with approximately 9 IU/ml IL-2 and 9.5 to 10 ug/ml peptides added. With regard to this clone: Its matching antigen is unknown.

This clonotype was sampled from a human donor who had a prior SARS-CoV-2 infection. Sequences were derived from CD4+ T cells from PBMCs cultured with HIV peptides, sampled before COVID-19 vaccination. Subset: HIV-1 Nef peptide pool negative control/reference culture.

The CDR3 here is CASSLARVGSTRSYNEQFF. The CDR3 nucleotides read TGTGCCAGCAGCTTAGCCCGAGTTGGATCGACACGGTCCTACAATGAGCAGTTCTTC. This chain connects TRBV11-2 to TRBJ2-1; D remains unclear. CDR3 size: 19 residues. V lost 1 base and J lost 1, with 20 bases in between. CDR1 and CDR2 (germline): SGHAT, FQNNGV.